This entry lists 2 T cell receptor beta chains sequenced from one sample in a study of technical replicates of blood from several donors. The data were produced by immunoSEQ multiplex PCR, yet TCRdb's version contains in-frame clones alone and is incomplete. The sample lists 30,000 to 40,000 clones, over 85% seen once, with around 3.9% in the top ten. The sample taken for sequencing was PBMCs. All receptors derive from a human donor in good health. Some clones in this sample may be carry-over from other donors' samples.

This chain joins TRBV27 and TRBJ2-7; 7 bases fit TRBD1. V lost 5 bases and J lost 0; bases outside the gene matches: 7. This CDR3 spans 15 amino acids. Looked up from germline, CDR1 is MNHEY and CDR2 is SMNVEV (reference sequence). The CDR3 region is CASSTYRDSSYEQYF. The CDR3 DNA follows: TGTGCCAGCAGTACGTACCGGGACAGCTCCTACGAGCAGTACTTC.

This chain links TRBV6-1 with TRBJ2-5, with D possibly matching TRBD2 (5 bases). The CDR3 has 14 amino acids. Per the germline V gene, CDR1 is MNHNS and CDR2 is SASEGT. Between the trimmed V and J ends, which lost 2 bases and 9 bases, there was a span of 16 bases. The CDR3 reads CASSERFGVMAQYF. CDR3 coding DNA: TGTGCCAGCAGTGAACGGTTCGGGGTCATGGCCCAGTACTTC.